This T cell receptor (beta chain) emerged from a study of CD8 T cells in Susac syndrome. Random hexamers were used to reverse transcribe about 0.5 to 1 ug of RNA. TCRdb reprocessed the immunoSEQ multiplex PCR reads with MiXCR, giving one entry per CDR3 protein. Of about 180,000 distinct CDR3 sequences listed, approximately 96% were seen once; the top ten hold 0.093%. Germline CDR1 reads LGHDT; CDR2 reads YNNKEL (reference sequence). The CDR3 loop spans 14 amino acids. As concerns this clonotype: One end of the junction does not line up with germline, which may come from a read error.

The source of this sequence is a human donor with multiple sclerosis. The specimen sequenced was CD4+ T cells from PBMCs. The chain links TRBV3-1 to TRBJ2-5, with TRBD2 matching over 7 bases. The CDR3 here is CASSQDLAEDTQYF. CDR3 coding DNA: TGTGCCAGCAGCCAGGACCTAGCGGAAGATACCCAGTACTTC.